The clone carrying this TCR beta chain was observed a single time. What it binds is unknown. The data derive from a study of PD-1 blockade in classical Hodgkin lymphoma. Study details: Nivolumab dosing for patients was 3 mg/kg, administered intravenously every 2 weeks. Study-level findings and limits: Diversity in CD4+ TCRs, unlike that measured in CD8+ TCRs, had risen significantly by C4D1. According to reports, newly diagnosed patients had lower baseline TCR diversity than healthy donors, and relapsed/refractory patients had lower baseline TCR diversity still. The baseline diversity of complete responders showed similarity to that of newly diagnosed patients.

Each of the patients experienced relapse following autologous stem cell transplantation, and their brentuximab vedotin exposure differed. The table came from immunoSEQ multiplex PCR; TCRdb's copy has only in-frame clones and leaves some out. The repertoire holds 50,000 to 75,000 clones, with more than 75% as singletons. This sequence was found in a human donor with classical Hodgkin lymphoma. The source was peripheral blood mononuclear cells (PBMCs), collected before the second cycle of nivolumab.

The CDR3 DNA follows: TGCGCCAGCAGCACTAACGCCGGGACAACCTACGAGCAGTACTTC. Protein: CASSTNAGTTYEQYF. This chain uses TRBV5-1 with TRBJ2-7, with a possible D match to TRBD1 (6 bases). This CDR3 is built from 15 residues. Germline lookup yields CDR1 SGHRS and CDR2 YFSETQ. The ends were cut back, 4 bases at V and 2 bases at J, with 16 bases in the middle.